The 20 T cell receptor beta chains in this list originate from one sample, sequenced in a study of blood T cell repertoires in COVID-19. The protocol was immunoSEQ multiplex PCR, while the TCRdb copy is restricted to in-frame clones and leaves out a portion. The sample includes some 160,000 clones, more than 80% of them seen just once. The sample was peripheral blood. The receptor source for this set is a man aged 60 to 75 with acute or convalescent COVID-19.

The chain is built from TRBV27 and TRBJ1-6, with a possible D match to TRBD1 (5 bases). V lost 2 bases and J 9 bases, leaving 8 bases between the germline ends. The CDR3 loop spans 13 amino acids. CDR1 and CDR2 from the germline V gene are MNHEY and SMNVEV (reference sequence). CDR3 sequence reads: CASSLPGFSPLHF. The CDR3 bases are TGTGCCAGCAGTTTACCAGGGTTTTCACCCCTCCACTTT.

The chain joins TRBV19 to TRBJ2-7; D remains unclear. V lost 5 bases, J lost 3 bases, and 14 bases lay in between. Germline-derived CDR1 and CDR2 are LNHDA and SQIVND (reference sequence). This CDR3 comprises 14 residues. The CDR3, as DNA: TGTGCCAGTAGTCCCCGAGGAGTGAACTACGAGCAGTACTTC. Amino acid sequence: CASSPRGVNYEQYF.

The chain joins TRBV11-3 to TRBJ2-5; 9 bases fit TRBD2. The CDR3 loop spans 19 amino acids. J lost 2 bases, V lost 1 base, and 14 bases had no gene match. Germline-derived CDR1 and CDR2 are SGHNT and YENEEA. CDR3 amino acids: CASSLVASGALPRQETQYF. Here the CDR3 DNA reads TGTGCCAGCAGCTTAGTTGCTAGCGGGGCCCTCCCTCGTCAAGAGACCCAGTACTTC.

The chain employs TRBV12-3 or TRBV12-4 and TRBJ1-2, with a tentative D call TRBD1 (6 bases). The V end was cut by 6 bases, the J end by 1 base, with 9 bases between. The CDR3 spans 13 residues. The CDR3 DNA is TGTGCCAGCAGAGGGGGTGATAACTATGGCTACACCTTC. Residues: CASRGGDNYGYTF.

The rearrangement joins TRBV6-1 to TRBJ2-4; D may be TRBD2 (6 bases). This CDR3 is built from 16 residues. In germline, CDR1 is MNHNS, CDR2 SASEGT. The ends were cut back, 1 base at V and 7 bases at J, with 17 bases in the middle. This CDR3 reads CASSEGSSGGGNIQYF. The CDR3 DNA reads TGTGCCAGCAGTGAAGGGTCTTCAGGAGGAGGGAACATTCAGTACTTC.

The chain couples TRBV9 to TRBJ2-7, with TRBD2 matching 7 bases. Germline lookup yields CDR1 SGDLS and CDR2 YYNGEE. The V segment lost 3 bases and the J segment 3 bases; nucleotides outside the gene matches: 6. The length of the CDR3 is 14 residues. CDR3: CASSEAGRDYEQYF. The CDR3 coding sequence is TGTGCCAGCAGCGAAGCGGGACGAGACTACGAGCAGTACTTC. Full variable domain (outside the CDR3, taken from reference TRBV9 and TRBJ2-7): DSGVTQTPKHLITATGQRVTLRCSPRSGDLSVYWYQQSLDQGLQFLIQYYNGEERAKGNILERFSAQQFPDLHSELNLSSLELGDSALYFCASSEAGRDYEQYFGPGTRLTVT.

This chain uses TRBV19 with TRBJ2-7; 10 bases line up with TRBD1. V shed 6 bases, J shed 2 bases, and the junction held 7 bases outside the gene matches. The CDR3 has 15 amino acids. The germline gives CDR1 LNHDA, CDR2 SQIVND (reference sequence). The CDR3 nucleotides read TGTGCCAGTAGCCAGACCGGGACAGGGGCCTACGAGCAGTACTTC. It encodes CASSQTGTGAYEQYF.

The V call is TRBV15, the J call TRBJ1-5; D gene ambiguous. Trimming left V 0 bases short and J 5 bases short, with 11 bases between. Germline V gene data show CDR1 as LNHNV and CDR2 as YYDKDF (reference sequence). The CDR3 consists of 15 residues. The CDR3 loop reads CATSRDIRGHQPQHF. CDR3 DNA sequence: TGTGCCACCAGCAGAGATATAAGAGGTCATCAGCCCCAGCATTTT. Supplemented by reference TRBV15 and TRBJ1-5, the full variable domain reads DAMVIQNPRYQVTQFGKPVTLSCSQTLNHNVMYWYQQKSSQAPKLLFHYYDKDFNNEADTPDNFQSRRPNTSFCFLDIRSPGLGDTAMYLCATSRDIRGHQPQHFGDGTRLSIL.

The chain joins TRBV18 to TRBJ1-4, with 8 bases that match TRBD1. V shed 1 base, J shed 7 bases, and the junction held 8 bases outside the gene matches. CDR3 length equals 16 residues. From germline, CDR1 is KGHSH and CDR2 LQKENI. The CDR3 coding sequence is TGTGCCAGCTCACCACGGGCAGGGGGCGAGGCTGAAAAACTGTTTTTT. As protein: CASSPRAGGEAEKLFF.

V is TRBV27 and J is TRBJ1-3; TRBD1 agrees at 7 bases. The CDR3 contains 15 residues. J lost 4 bases, V lost 3 bases, and 6 bases had no gene match. Germline CDR1 is MNHEY and CDR2 is SMNVEV (reference sequence). As DNA, the CDR3 is TGTGCCAGCAGTTTGCAGGGGGGAGTCGGAAACACCATATATTTT. Protein sequence: CASSLQGGVGNTIYF.

About this clone itself: This specimen includes other DNA sequences encoding the same CDR3. The chain carries TRBV5-4 and TRBJ2-1; TRBD1 matches 10 bases. The CDR3 runs 14 residues. The V and J ends lost 3 bases and 4 bases, in that order; junction bases with no gene match: 1. Looked up from germline, CDR1 is SGHNT and CDR2 is YYREEE (reference sequence). CDR3 coding DNA: TGTGCCAGCAGCTCGGGACAGGGGTACAATGAGCAGTTCTTC. Protein: CASSSGQGYNEQFF.

V and J are TRBV19 and TRBJ2-1; 11 positions agree with TRBD1. CDR3 length: 14 amino acids. Per the germline V gene, CDR1 is LNHDA and CDR2 is SQIVND (reference sequence). V shed 5 bases and J 9 bases; nucleotides not matched to a gene: 6. CDR3 bases: TGTGCCAGTAGTTGGGACAGGGGGAATGGTGAGCAGTTCTTC. Translating it yields CASSWDRGNGEQFF.

Concerning this clone itself: In the same sample, other DNA sequences code for this CDR3. The rearrangement joins TRBV29-1 to TRBJ1-2; 8 positions agree with TRBD1. Germline CDR1 and CDR2: SQVTM and ANQGSEA. The CDR3 runs to 15 residues. Trimming removed 2 bases from V and 8 bases from J; junction bases left unmatched: 13. The CDR3 loop reads CSVERVGRGRGGYTF. The CDR3 DNA reads TGCAGCGTTGAAAGAGTGGGCAGGGGGCGGGGGGGCTACACCTTC.

The chain employs TRBV6-2 or TRBV6-3 and TRBJ2-1; maybe TRBD1 (5 bases). Trimming left V 2 bases short and J 4 bases short, with 9 bases between. There are 14 residues in the CDR3. The V gene's germline CDR1 is MNHEY and CDR2 SVGEGT. CDR3 nucleotide sequence: TGTGCCAGCAGTTACAGGGGCACGTACAATGAGCAGTTCTTC. It encodes CASSYRGTYNEQFF.

The chain recombines TRBV12-3 or TRBV12-4 with TRBJ2-2, with a tentative D call TRBD2 (5 bases). V lost 6 bases, J lost 7 bases, and 6 bases lay in between. The CDR3 length is 11 residues. The CDR3 protein is CASSGGGELFF. CDR3 nucleotide sequence: TGTGCCAGCAGCGGAGGCGGGGAGCTGTTTTTT.

The rearrangement joins TRBV6-4 to TRBJ1-6; 8 nucleotides agree with TRBD1. CDR1 is MRHNA and CDR2 is SNTAGT in the germline V gene. CDR3 size: 13 residues. The J segment lost 7 bases and the V segment lost 6 bases, leaving 2 bases of the junction unmatched. CDR3 sequence reads: CASRGQANSPLHF. The CDR3 region has the DNA TGTGCCAGCAGGGGACAGGCAAATTCACCCCTCCACTTT.

The chain combines TRBV19 with TRBJ2-4, with a possible D match to TRBD1 (6 bases). Germline V lookup: CDR1 LNHDA, CDR2 SQIVND (reference sequence). V gave up 3 bases and J gave up 8 bases, with 26 bases separating them. The CDR3 extends over 18 amino acids. The CDR3 reads CASSIITGSQERNDIQYF. The CDR3 coding sequence is TGTGCCAGTAGTATCATCACAGGGTCCCAGGAGAGGAACGACATTCAGTACTTC.

V is TRBV4-1 and J is TRBJ1-6; D unresolved. There are 16 residues in the CDR3. V was cut by 0 bases and J by 3 bases, with 9 bases left in between. In germline, CDR1 is MGHRA, CDR2 YSYEKL. The CDR3 coding sequence is TGCGCCAGCAGCCAAGATCTCGGTGGCTATAATTCACCCCTCCACTTT. Translation: CASSQDLGGYNSPLHF.

V is TRBV5-4 and J is TRBJ1-6; 10 positions match TRBD1. Losses at the gene ends were 2 bases for V and 9 bases for J; bases not matched to a gene: 5. Per germline, CDR1 SGHNT and CDR2 YYREEE (reference sequence). This CDR3 has 15 amino acids. CDR3 amino acids: CASSLSGTGVSPLHF. Here the CDR3 DNA reads TGTGCCAGCAGCTTATCCGGGACAGGGGTTTCACCCCTCCACTTT.

This rearrangement joins TRBV6-6 to TRBJ1-2; perhaps TRBD1 as D (6 bases). The CDR3 totals 14 residues. Trimming pared 4 bases from V and 0 bases from J, leaving 9 bases between. CDR1 and CDR2 (germline): MNHNY, SVGAGI (reference sequence). The CDR3: CASSSTGPNYGYTF. CDR3 DNA: TGTGCCAGCAGTTCGACAGGTCCTAACTATGGCTACACCTTC.